The 32 T cell receptor beta chains below were found in one sample sequenced in a study of blood T cell repertoires in COVID-19. Generated by immunoSEQ multiplex PCR, the TCRdb table keeps only in-frame clones and is missing some. The sample contains fewer than 250,000 clones, 70% to 85% of which appear only once. Specimen: peripheral blood. These receptors were collected from a woman of 80 years or more with acute or convalescent COVID-19.

The rearrangement links TRBV6-2 or TRBV6-3 to TRBJ1-5; TRBD1 agrees at 7 bases. The V segment lost 0 bases and the J segment 3 bases; nucleotides outside the gene matches: 11. CDR3 length: 18 residues. Germline V gene sequence: CDR1 MNHEY, CDR2 SVGEGT. The CDR3: CASSYSGYRGGNNQPQHF. The DNA for the CDR3 is TGTGCCAGCAGTTACTCGGGATACAGGGGCGGCAACAATCAGCCCCAGCATTTT.

This chain links TRBV27 with TRBJ2-7, with D tentatively TRBD2 (5 bases). The CDR3 is 15 residues long. CDR1 and CDR2 from the germline V gene are MNHEY and SMNVEV (reference sequence). Trimming removed 7 bases at V and 3 bases at J, with 19 bases between. In nucleotides, the CDR3 is TGTGCCAGCACGTCTTCAGCGTCGGGGTTCTACGAGCAGTACTTC. This codes for CASTSSASGFYEQYF.

The rearrangement uses TRBV19 and TRBJ1-1, with D uncertain. Trimming pared 7 bases from V and 1 base from J, leaving 10 bases between. CDR1 is LNHDA and CDR2 is SQIVND in the germline V gene (reference sequence). The CDR3 spans 13 residues. CDR3: CASTLRENTEAFF. The DNA of the CDR3 is TGTGCCAGTACCCTACGGGAGAACACTGAAGCTTTCTTT.

This sequence joins TRBV27 and TRBJ2-1; 7 bases are shared with TRBD1. CDR1 is MNHEY and CDR2 is SMNVEV in the germline V gene (reference sequence). Unmatched junction bases numbered 11, after V lost 6 bases and J lost 6 bases. The CDR3 spans 15 residues. This CDR3 reads CASRPRTGATNEQFF. The CDR3 region has the DNA TGTGCCAGCAGACCTAGGACAGGAGCAACCAATGAGCAGTTCTTC.

The J gene is TRBJ1-6, the V gene TRBV4-1; D is unresolved. V lost 0 bases to trimming and J lost 10 bases, with 13 bases between them. Germline CDR1 reads MGHRA; CDR2 reads YSYEKL. This CDR3 is built from 15 residues. CDR3 in DNA: TGCGCCAGCAGCCAAGAGGAGGCCGGTCGGTCACCCCTCCACTTT. Translated: CASSQEEAGRSPLHF.

The rearrangement uses TRBV7-2 and TRBJ1-4; maybe TRBD1 (6 bases). Trimming removed 4 bases at V and 7 bases at J, with 19 bases between. From germline, CDR1 is SGHTA and CDR2 FQGNSA. This CDR3 comprises 16 residues. In DNA form, the CDR3 reads TGTGCCAGCAGCTACGGCGGGAGGGGGGCAGGTGAAAAACTGTTTTTT. It is translated as CASSYGGRGAGEKLFF.

The chain is built from TRBV2 and TRBJ2-7, with D tentatively TRBD2 (5 bases). Germline V gene data show CDR1 as SNHLY and CDR2 as FYNNEI. The CDR3 is made up of 15 amino acids. V was shortened by 7 bases and J by 0 bases, with 16 bases between the two germline ends. The CDR3 sequence: CASIPEDLSSYEQYF. CDR3 DNA sequence: TGTGCCAGCATCCCGGAGGACCTCTCCTCCTACGAGCAGTACTTC.

This clone was counted once. The chain combines TRBV7-2 with TRBJ2-3; TRBD2 agrees at 9 bases. Looked up from germline, CDR1 is SGHTA and CDR2 is FQGNSA. Unmatched junction bases numbered 6, after V lost 5 bases and J lost 3 bases. The CDR3 contains 15 residues. As DNA, the CDR3 is TGTGCCAGCAGCCTATTAGCGGGAGAGACAGATACGCAGTATTTT. Translation: CASSLLAGETDTQYF.

This chain joins TRBV19 and TRBJ2-1; D remains unclear. Germline V CDR1 and CDR2: LNHDA, SQIVND (reference sequence). The CDR3 spans 15 residues. V was clipped by 0 bases and J by 4 bases, with 10 bases between them. The CDR3 DNA follows: TGTGCCAGTAGTATAGAGTATCGGGTTTACAATGAGCAGTTCTTC. Residues: CASSIEYRVYNEQFF.

The chain is built from TRBV12-5 and TRBJ1-4; D possibly corresponds to TRBD1 (5 bases). This CDR3 has 14 amino acids. Looked up from germline, CDR1 is LGHNT and CDR2 is FRNRAP. V was shortened by 1 base and J by 5 bases, with 8 bases between the two germline ends. CDR3 protein: CASGLGGLNEKLFF. As DNA, the CDR3 is TGTGCTAGTGGTTTGGGGGGCTTAAATGAAAAACTGTTTTTT.

This sequence joins TRBV6-1 and TRBJ1-3, with a weak D call TRBD1 (5 bases). This CDR3 has 15 amino acids. V lost 2 bases and J lost 8, with 16 bases in between. Germline V lookup: CDR1 MNHNS, CDR2 SASEGT. The CDR3 nucleotides are TGTGCCAGCAGTGAACCGGGACTCCCGCGTGACACCATATATTTT. This sequence encodes CASSEPGLPRDTIYF.

CDR3 nucleotide sequence: TGTGCCAGCAGCCTACCCTCCAGGGGATTGAACACCGGGGAGCTGTTTTTT. This gives the protein CASSLPSRGLNTGELFF. The chain has TRBV5-4 and TRBJ2-2, with a tentative D call TRBD1 (6 bases). CDR1 and CDR2 from the germline V gene are SGHNT and YYREEE (reference sequence). This CDR3 contains 17 residues. V lost 4 bases, J lost 1 base, and 17 bases lay in between.

The V call is TRBV6-6, the J call TRBJ2-7; D is undetermined. Germline CDR1 reads MNHNY; CDR2 reads SVGAGI (reference sequence). The CDR3 is 13 amino acids. Deletions cut 5 bases from V and 6 bases from J, with 14 bases between. CDR3 DNA: TGTGCCAGCAGTCCAGACACCCTGGGCGAGCAGTACTTC. Protein sequence: CASSPDTLGEQYF.

The gene calls are TRBV4-1 and TRBJ2-1, with 10 bases lining up with TRBD2. The CDR3 has 17 residues. Germline assignment: CDR1 MGHRA and CDR2 YSYEKL. V was clipped by 0 bases and J by 7 bases; unmatched bases: 9. The CDR3 nucleotides read TGCGCCAGCAGCCAAGATTCTGTAGCGGGAGGCGCGAATGAGCAGTTCTTC. Residues: CASSQDSVAGGANEQFF.

This sequence joins TRBV18 and TRBJ1-6; 7 bases are a match to TRBD1. The germline gives CDR1 KGHSH, CDR2 LQKENI. Trimming cost V 2 bases and J 6 bases; bases outside gene matches: 4. This CDR3 contains 15 residues. CDR3 sequence: CASSPFGTANSPLHF. The DNA for the CDR3 is TGTGCCAGCTCACCATTCGGGACAGCTAATTCACCCCTCCACTTT.

The table lists this clone with a few counts. This chain uses TRBV7-9 with TRBJ2-3, with 13 bases matching TRBD2. The germline V gene encodes CDR1 SEHNR and CDR2 FQNEAQ (reference sequence). With 5 bases clipped from V and 0 bases from J, the junction kept 8 bases outside the gene matches. The CDR3 spans 18 residues. The CDR3 DNA sequence: TGTGCCAGCAGCCTGCGGACTAGCGGGGGCCCTAGCACAGATACGCAGTATTTT. This codes for CASSLRTSGGPSTDTQYF.

This clone was seen a single time. The V gene is TRBV5-4, the J gene TRBJ1-3, with 9 bases matching TRBD1. This CDR3 region has 18 residues. Germline CDR1 SGHNT, CDR2 YYREEE (reference sequence). Trimming took 1 base from V and 3 from J; bases not matched to a gene: 11. CDR3 in amino acids: CASSLFPGQGLGGNTIYF. The CDR3 DNA sequence: TGTGCCAGCAGCTTGTTCCCGGGACAGGGTTTGGGTGGAAACACCATATATTTT.

This rearrangement joins TRBV19 to TRBJ1-5; the D gene is possibly TRBD1 (5 bases). Trimming removed 4 bases from V and 0 bases from J, with 10 bases in between. The CDR3 contains 15 residues. Germline V gene sequence: CDR1 LNHDA, CDR2 SQIVND (reference sequence). The CDR3 region is CASSRTPYSNQPQHF. The CDR3 DNA sequence: TGTGCCAGTAGTAGGACACCTTATAGCAATCAGCCCCAGCATTTT. The variable domain in full, with the rest retrieved from reference TRBV19 and TRBJ1-5, is DGGITQSPKYLFRKEGQNVTLSCEQNLNHDAMYWYRQDPGQGLRLIYYSQIVNDFQKGDIAEGYSVSREKKESFPLTVTSAQKNPTAFYLCASSRTPYSNQPQHFGDGTRLSIL.

The chain combines TRBV6-2 or TRBV6-3 with TRBJ1-1; TRBD1 might be the D (6 bases). Trimming cost V 2 bases and J 6 bases, with 16 bases left between them. Germline-derived CDR1 and CDR2 are MNHEY and SVGEGT. This CDR3 spans 15 amino acids. CDR3 amino acids: CASSYSSEGDPEAFF. For the CDR3, the DNA is TGTGCCAGCAGTTACAGCAGCGAGGGGGACCCTGAAGCTTTCTTT.

This chain uses TRBV28 with TRBJ2-1, with 9 bases fitting TRBD1. Germline V gene data show CDR1 as MDHEN and CDR2 as SYDVKM. CDR3 length equals 15 residues. Trimming cost V 5 bases and J 6 bases; bases outside gene matches: 8. The CDR3 loop is CASSLMTGGGNEQFF. The CDR3 DNA reads TGTGCCAGCAGTCTGATGACAGGGGGAGGCAATGAGCAGTTCTTC.

The J gene is TRBJ1-2, the V gene TRBV7-2, with D unresolved. The CDR3 sequence is 12 residues long. CDR1 and CDR2 (germline): SGHTA, FQGNSA. The ends were cut back, 4 bases at V and 0 bases at J, with 3 bases in the middle. CDR3 residues: CASSSTNYGYTF. The CDR3, as DNA: TGTGCCAGCAGCTCTACTAACTATGGCTACACCTTC.

DNA for the CDR3: TGCGCCAGCAGTGCCGCGGGAGCTTTCTTT. Translation: CASSAAGAFF. The chain employs TRBV23-1 and TRBJ1-1; the D is unclear. TRBV23-1 is reported as an ORF; its role is uncertain. This CDR3 comprises 10 residues. V dropped 5 bases and J dropped 10 bases, with 8 bases sitting between them.

In this sample, this clone turned up once. The chain has TRBV5-6 and TRBJ2-7, with a tentative D call TRBD1 (7 bases). CDR3 length: 15 residues. The germline gives CDR1 SGHDT, CDR2 YYEEEE. Trimming cost V 4 bases and J 4 bases, with 18 bases left between them. CDR3 amino acids: CASSGASRGVYEQYF. CDR3 DNA sequence: TGTGCCAGCAGCGGGGCAAGCAGGGGGGTATACGAGCAGTACTTC.

Only one count was recorded for this clone. DNA for the CDR3: TGTGCCGTACGGTCGTCAGCGACCTACGAGCAGTACTTC. Protein sequence: CAVRSSATYEQYF. This sequence joins TRBV6-5 and TRBJ2-7, with D uncertain. With 11 bases removed from V and 2 bases from J, the gap between germline ends came to 16 bases. This CDR3 is built from 13 residues. The germline V gene encodes CDR1 MNHEY and CDR2 SVGAGI.

The rearrangement links TRBV5-4 to TRBJ2-5; D perhaps matches TRBD2 (6 bases). The CDR3 is 13 amino acids. V was cut by 6 bases and J by 5 bases, with 14 bases left in between. Germline-derived CDR1 and CDR2 are SGHNT and YYREEE (reference sequence). For the CDR3, the DNA is TGTGCCAGCAACCCCGTGGGGACTGAGACCCAGTACTTC. The encoded protein is CASNPVGTETQYF.

The V call is TRBV5-1, the J call TRBJ2-5; possible D gene TRBD1, 6 bases. V lost 4 bases and J lost 2, with 12 bases in between. CDR1 and CDR2 from the germline V gene are SGHRS and YFSETQ. CDR3 length: 14 amino acids. CDR3 in amino acids: CASSLRTDQETQYF. The CDR3 coding sequence is TGCGCCAGCAGCCTAAGGACAGATCAAGAGACCCAGTACTTC.

This clone was detected only a few times. The J gene is TRBJ1-1, the V gene TRBV24-1; TRBD1 matches at 8 bases. The J segment lost 0 bases and the V segment lost 12 bases, leaving 11 bases of the junction unmatched. The CDR3 sequence is 15 residues long. Germline values: CDR1 KGHDR, CDR2 SFDVKD. The CDR3 sequence: CAPRGTGLMNTEAFF. Here the CDR3 DNA reads TGTGCCCCAAGAGGGACAGGTCTTATGAACACTGAAGCTTTCTTT.

This clone was seen only a few times. The chain is built from TRBV27 and TRBJ1-6; TRBD1 is a possible D gene (5 bases). Germline CDR1 and CDR2: MNHEY and SMNVEV (reference sequence). Trimming removed 2 bases at V and 7 bases at J, with 12 bases between. The CDR3 runs 15 residues. CDR3 nucleotides: TGTGCCAGCAGTTTACAACCAGGGCGCAATTCACCCCTCCACTTT. Amino acid sequence: CASSLQPGRNSPLHF.

The chain employs TRBV9 and TRBJ1-2; D is ambiguous. Germline CDR1 is SGDLS and CDR2 is YYNGEE. The germline V and J ends were trimmed by 5 bases and 7 bases, with 9 bases remaining between them. The length of the CDR3 is 11 residues. CDR3 DNA sequence: TGTGCCAGCAGTGCGGGCTCTGGCTACACCTTC. This encodes CASSAGSGYTF.

The chain has TRBV19 and TRBJ2-4; D unclear. Per germline, CDR1 LNHDA and CDR2 SQIVND (reference sequence). This CDR3 is built from 13 residues. The V end was cut by 2 bases, the J end by 3 bases, with 5 bases between. CDR3 loop: CASSISGKNIQYF. Here the CDR3 DNA reads TGTGCCAGTAGTATATCGGGCAAAAACATTCAGTACTTC.

This chain connects TRBV15 to TRBJ2-3, with TRBD1 matching over 7 bases. The CDR3 runs to 15 residues. Germline V lookup: CDR1 LNHNV, CDR2 YYDKDF (reference sequence). J lost 5 bases, V lost 5 bases, and 10 bases had no gene match. The CDR3 DNA reads as TGTGCCACCAGCTGGCAGAGGGGGCGGGTAGATACGCAGTATTTT. Translating gives CATSWQRGRVDTQYF.

The chain is built from TRBV4-2 and TRBJ2-7; 9 bases map to TRBD2. Germline trimming cut 4 bases from V and 0 bases from J; bases unmatched to any gene: 10. The CDR3 extends over 17 amino acids. The germline CDR1 and CDR2 sequences are LGHNA and YNFKEQ. Here the CDR3 DNA reads TGTGCCAGCAGCCCTGCTAGCGGGGCCTCGAGCTCCTACGAGCAGTACTTC. Translated: CASSPASGASSSYEQYF.